This record covers a single T cell receptor beta chain. Its specificity is not known. The germline CDR1 and CDR2 sequences are MGHRA and YSYEKL. V lost 0 bases and J lost 5, with 8 bases in between. This CDR3 is 14 amino acids long. Repertoires were generated with immunoSEQ multiplex PCR, while TCRdb's copy carries only in-frame clones and drops some. The profile covers 53,000 or so clones, with 70% to 90% appearing a single time and around 1.5% taken by the ten largest. The sample belongs to a study of OX40 agonist ivuxolimab in advanced cancers. Notes on the study in general: Which antigen the expanded peripheral T cells recognized is unknown. Both blood CD4+ and CD8+ T cells showed clonal growth by week 6 at 0.1 to 3.0 mg/kg.

The origin of this receptor is an adult with an advanced solid tumor such as melanoma, head and neck, liver or kidney cancer. This material consisted of CD4+ or CD8+ T cells sorted from blood, taken in a trial of the OX40 agonist ivuxolimab. The chain employs TRBV4-1 and TRBJ1-5; D remains unclear. CDR3 nucleotide sequence: TGCGCCAGCAGCCAAGACACACCCGATCAGCCCCAGCATTTT. It specifies CASSQDTPDQPQHF.